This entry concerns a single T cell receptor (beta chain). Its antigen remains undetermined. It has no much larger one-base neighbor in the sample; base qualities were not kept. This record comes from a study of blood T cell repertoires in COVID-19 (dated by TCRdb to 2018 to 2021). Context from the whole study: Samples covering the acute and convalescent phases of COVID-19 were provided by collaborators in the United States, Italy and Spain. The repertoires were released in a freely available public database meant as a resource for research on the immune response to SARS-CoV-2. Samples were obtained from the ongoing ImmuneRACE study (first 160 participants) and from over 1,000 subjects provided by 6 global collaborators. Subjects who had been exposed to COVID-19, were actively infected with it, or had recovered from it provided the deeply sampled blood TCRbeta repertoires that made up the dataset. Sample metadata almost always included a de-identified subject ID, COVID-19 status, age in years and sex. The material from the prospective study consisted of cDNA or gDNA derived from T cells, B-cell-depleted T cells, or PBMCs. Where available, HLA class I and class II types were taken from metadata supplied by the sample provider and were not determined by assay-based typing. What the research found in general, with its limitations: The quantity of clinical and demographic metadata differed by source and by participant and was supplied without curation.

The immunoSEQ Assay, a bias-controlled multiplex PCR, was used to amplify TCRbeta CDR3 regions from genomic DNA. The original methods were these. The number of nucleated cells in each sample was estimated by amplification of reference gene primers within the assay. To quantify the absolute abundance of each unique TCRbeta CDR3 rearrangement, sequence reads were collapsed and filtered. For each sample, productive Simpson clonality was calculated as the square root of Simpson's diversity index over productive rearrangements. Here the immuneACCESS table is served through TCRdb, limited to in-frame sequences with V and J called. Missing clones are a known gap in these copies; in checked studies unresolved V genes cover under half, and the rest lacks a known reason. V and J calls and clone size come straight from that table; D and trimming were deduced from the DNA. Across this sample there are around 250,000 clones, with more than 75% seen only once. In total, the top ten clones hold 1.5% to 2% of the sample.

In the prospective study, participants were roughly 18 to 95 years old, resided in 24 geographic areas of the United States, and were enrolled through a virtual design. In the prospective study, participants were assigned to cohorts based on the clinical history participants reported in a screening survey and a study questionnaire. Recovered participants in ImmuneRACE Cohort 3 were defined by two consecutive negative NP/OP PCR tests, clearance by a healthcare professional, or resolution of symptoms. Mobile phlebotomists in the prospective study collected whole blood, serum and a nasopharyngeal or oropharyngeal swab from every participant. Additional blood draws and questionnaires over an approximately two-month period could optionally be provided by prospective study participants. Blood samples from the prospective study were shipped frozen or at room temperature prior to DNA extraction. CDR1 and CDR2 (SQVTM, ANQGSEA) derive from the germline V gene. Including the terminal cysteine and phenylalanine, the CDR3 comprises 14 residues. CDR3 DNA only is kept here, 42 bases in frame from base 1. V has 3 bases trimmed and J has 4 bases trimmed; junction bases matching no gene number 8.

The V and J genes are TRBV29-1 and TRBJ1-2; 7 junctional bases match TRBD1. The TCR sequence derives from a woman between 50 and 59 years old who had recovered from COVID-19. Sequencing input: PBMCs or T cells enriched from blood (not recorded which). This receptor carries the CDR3 CSVDGLRQGYGYTF. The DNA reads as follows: TGCAGCGTTGACGGCCTGCGACAGGGCTATGGCTACACCTTC.